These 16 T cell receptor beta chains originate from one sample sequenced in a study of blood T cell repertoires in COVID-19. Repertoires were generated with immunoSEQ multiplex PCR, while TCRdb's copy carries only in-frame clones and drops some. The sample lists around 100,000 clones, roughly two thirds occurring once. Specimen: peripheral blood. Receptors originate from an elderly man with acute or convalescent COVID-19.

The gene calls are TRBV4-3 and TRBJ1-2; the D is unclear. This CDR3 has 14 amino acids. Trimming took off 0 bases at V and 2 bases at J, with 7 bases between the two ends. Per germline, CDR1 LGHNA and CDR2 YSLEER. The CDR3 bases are TGCGCCAGCAGCCAAGAGTGGCAGAACTATGGCTACACCTTC. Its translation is CASSQEWQNYGYTF.

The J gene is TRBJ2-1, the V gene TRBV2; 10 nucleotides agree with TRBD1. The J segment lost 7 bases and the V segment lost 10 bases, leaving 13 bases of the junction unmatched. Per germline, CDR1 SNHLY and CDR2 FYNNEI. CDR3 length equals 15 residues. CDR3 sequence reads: CATQAGTGVKNEQFF. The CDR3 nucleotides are TGTGCCACCCAGGCCGGGACAGGGGTTAAAAATGAGCAGTTCTTC.

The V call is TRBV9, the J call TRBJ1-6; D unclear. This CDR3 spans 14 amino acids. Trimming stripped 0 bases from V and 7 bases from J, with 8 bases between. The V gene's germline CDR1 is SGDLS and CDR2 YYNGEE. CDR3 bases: TGTGCCAGCAGCGTAGAGTACAGCAATTCACCCCTCCACTTT. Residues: CASSVEYSNSPLHF.

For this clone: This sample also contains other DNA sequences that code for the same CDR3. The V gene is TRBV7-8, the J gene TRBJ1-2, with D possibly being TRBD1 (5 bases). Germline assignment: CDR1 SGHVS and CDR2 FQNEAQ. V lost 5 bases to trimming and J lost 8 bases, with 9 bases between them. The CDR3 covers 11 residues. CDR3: CASSPGLGYTF. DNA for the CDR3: TGTGCCAGCAGCCCAGGGCTAGGCTACACCTTC.

CDR3 nucleotide sequence: TGTGCCAGTAAGCGGGACAGGGTTGTGTCTACTGGAAACACCATATATTTT. This translates into CASKRDRVVSTGNTIYF. This chain uses TRBV19 with TRBJ1-3; 9 positions match TRBD1. The CDR3 contains 17 residues. The germline V gene has CDR1 LNHDA and CDR2 SQIVND (reference sequence). The trim removed 7 bases at V and 2 bases at J, leaving 12 bases unmatched.

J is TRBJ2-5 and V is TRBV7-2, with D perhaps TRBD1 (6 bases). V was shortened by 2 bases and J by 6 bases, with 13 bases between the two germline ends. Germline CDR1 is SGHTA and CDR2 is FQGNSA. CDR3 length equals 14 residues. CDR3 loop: CASSLRGLEKTQYF. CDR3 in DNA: TGTGCCAGCAGCTTAAGGGGGTTGGAAAAGACCCAGTACTTC.

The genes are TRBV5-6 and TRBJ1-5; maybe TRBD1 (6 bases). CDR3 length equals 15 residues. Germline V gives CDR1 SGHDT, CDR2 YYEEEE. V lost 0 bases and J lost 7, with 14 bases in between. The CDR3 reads CASSLGNRVGQPQHF. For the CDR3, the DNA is TGTGCCAGCAGCTTGGGGAACAGGGTCGGACAGCCCCAGCATTTT.

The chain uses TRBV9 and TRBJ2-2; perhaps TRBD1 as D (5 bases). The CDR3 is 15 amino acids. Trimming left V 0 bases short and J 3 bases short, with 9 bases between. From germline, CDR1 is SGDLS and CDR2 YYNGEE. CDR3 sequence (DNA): TGTGCCAGCAGCGTAGTTTGGGGCGACACCGGGGAGCTGTTTTTT. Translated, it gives CASSVVWGDTGELFF.

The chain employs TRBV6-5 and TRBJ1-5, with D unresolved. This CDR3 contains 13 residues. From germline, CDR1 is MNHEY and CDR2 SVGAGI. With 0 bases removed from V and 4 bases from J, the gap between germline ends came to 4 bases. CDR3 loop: CASSYSTNQPQHF. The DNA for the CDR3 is TGTGCCAGCAGTTACTCCACTAATCAGCCCCAGCATTTT.

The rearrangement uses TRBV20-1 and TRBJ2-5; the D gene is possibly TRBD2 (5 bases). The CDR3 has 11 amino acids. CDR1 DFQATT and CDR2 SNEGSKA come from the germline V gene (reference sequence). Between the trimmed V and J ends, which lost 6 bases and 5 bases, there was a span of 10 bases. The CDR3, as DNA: TGCAGTGCACTCAGCGGTGAGACCCAGTACTTC. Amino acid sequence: CSALSGETQYF.

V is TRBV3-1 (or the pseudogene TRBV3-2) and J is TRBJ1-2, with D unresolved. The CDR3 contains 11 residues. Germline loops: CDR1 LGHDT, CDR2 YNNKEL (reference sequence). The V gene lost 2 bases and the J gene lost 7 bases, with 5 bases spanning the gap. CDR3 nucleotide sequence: TGTGCCAGCAGCCAACAGTCTGGCTACACCTTC. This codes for CASSQQSGYTF.

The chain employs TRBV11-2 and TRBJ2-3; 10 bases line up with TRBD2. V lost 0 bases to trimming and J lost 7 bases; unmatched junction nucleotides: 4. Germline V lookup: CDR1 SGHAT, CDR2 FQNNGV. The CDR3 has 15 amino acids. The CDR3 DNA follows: TGTGCCAGCAGCTTAGAACTAGCGGGGTCACATACGCAGTATTTT. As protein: CASSLELAGSHTQYF.

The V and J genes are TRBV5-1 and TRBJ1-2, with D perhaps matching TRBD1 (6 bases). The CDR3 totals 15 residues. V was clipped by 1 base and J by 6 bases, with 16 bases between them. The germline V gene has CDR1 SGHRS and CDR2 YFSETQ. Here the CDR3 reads CASSLSPGTSHGYTF. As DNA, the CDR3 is TGCGCCAGCAGCTTGAGCCCCGGGACATCGCATGGCTACACCTTC.

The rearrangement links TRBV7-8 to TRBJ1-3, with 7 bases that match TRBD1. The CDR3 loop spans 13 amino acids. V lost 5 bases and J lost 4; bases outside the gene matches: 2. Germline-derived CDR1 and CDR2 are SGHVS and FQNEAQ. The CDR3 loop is CASSRDRGNTIYF. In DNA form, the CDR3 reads TGTGCCAGCAGCCGGGACAGAGGAAACACCATATATTTT.

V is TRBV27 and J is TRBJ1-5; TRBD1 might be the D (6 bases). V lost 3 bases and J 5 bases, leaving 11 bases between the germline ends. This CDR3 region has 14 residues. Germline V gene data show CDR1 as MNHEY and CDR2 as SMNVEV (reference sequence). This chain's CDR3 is CASSLYREYQPQHF. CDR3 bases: TGTGCCAGCAGTTTGTACAGGGAGTATCAGCCCCAGCATTTT.

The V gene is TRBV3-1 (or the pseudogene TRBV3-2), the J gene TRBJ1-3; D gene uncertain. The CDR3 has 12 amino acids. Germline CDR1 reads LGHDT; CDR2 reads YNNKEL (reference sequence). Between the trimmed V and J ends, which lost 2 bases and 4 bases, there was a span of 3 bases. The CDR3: CASSQQGNTIYF. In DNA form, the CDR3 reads TGTGCCAGCAGCCAACAGGGAAACACCATATATTTT.